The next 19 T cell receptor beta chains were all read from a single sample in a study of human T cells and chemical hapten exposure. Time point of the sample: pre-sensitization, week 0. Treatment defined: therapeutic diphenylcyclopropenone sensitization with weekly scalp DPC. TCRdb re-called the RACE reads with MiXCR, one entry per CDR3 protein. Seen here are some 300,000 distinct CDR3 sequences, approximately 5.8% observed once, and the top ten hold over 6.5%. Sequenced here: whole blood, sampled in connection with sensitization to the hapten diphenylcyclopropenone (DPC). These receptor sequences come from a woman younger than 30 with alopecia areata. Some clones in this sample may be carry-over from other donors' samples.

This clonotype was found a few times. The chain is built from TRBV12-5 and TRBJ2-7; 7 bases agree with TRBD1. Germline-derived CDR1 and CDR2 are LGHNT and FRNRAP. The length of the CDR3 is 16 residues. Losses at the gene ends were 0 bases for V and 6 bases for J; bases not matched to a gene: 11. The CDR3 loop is CASGLVLGQLPGEQYF. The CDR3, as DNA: TGTGCTAGTGGTTTGGTACTGGGACAGCTGCCGGGCGAGCAGTACTTC.

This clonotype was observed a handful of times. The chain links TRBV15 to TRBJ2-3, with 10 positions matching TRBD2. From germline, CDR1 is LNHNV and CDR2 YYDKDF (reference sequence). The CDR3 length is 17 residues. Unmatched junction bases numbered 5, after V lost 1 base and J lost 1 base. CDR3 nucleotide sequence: TGTGCCACCAGCAGAGCGGTCCTAGCGGGGGGCACAGATACGCAGTATTTT. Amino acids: CATSRAVLAGGTDTQYF.

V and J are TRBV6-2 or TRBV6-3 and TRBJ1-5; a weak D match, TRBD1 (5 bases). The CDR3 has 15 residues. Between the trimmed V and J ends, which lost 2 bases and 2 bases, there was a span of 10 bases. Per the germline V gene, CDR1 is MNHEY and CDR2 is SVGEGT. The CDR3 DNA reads TGTGCCAGCAGTTACGGAGGGGCGGGCAATCAGCCCCAGCATTTT. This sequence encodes CASSYGGAGNQPQHF.

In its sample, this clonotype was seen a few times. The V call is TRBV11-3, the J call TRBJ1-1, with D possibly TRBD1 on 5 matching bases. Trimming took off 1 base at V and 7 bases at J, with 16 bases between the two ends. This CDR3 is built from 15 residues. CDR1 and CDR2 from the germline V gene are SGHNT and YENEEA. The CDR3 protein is CASSLGTRGRGEAFF. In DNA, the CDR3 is TGTGCCAGCAGCTTAGGGACCCGGGGACGGGGTGAAGCTTTCTTT. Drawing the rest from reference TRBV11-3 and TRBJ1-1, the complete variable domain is EAGVVQSPRYKIIEKKQPVAFWCNPISGHNTLYWYLQNLGQGPELLIRYENEEAVDDSQLPKDRFSAERLKGVDSTLKIQPAELGDSAVYLCASSLGTRGRGEAFFGQGTRLTVV.

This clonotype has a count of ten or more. This chain's CDR3 is CASSLRGLAEAFF. The CDR3 region has the DNA TGTGCCAGCAGTTTACGGGGTTTGGCTGAAGCTTTCTTT. The rearrangement uses TRBV28 and TRBJ1-1; no definite D call. CDR1 MDHEN and CDR2 SYDVKM come from the germline V gene. Trimming took 2 bases from V and 6 from J, leaving 10 bases between them. This CDR3 has 13 residues.

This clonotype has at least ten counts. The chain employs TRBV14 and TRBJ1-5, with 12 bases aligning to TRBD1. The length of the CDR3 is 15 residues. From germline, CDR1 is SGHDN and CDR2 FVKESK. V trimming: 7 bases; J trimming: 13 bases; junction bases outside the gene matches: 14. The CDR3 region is CASTKNRDRGRNQHF. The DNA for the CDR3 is TGTGCCAGCACCAAGAACCGGGACAGGGGGCGTAATCAGCATTTT. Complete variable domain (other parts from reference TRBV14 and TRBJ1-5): EAGVTQFPSHSVIEKGQTVTLRCDPISGHDNLYWYRRVMGKEIKFLLHFVKESKQDESGMPNNRFLAERTGGTYSTLKVQPAELEDSGVYFCASTKNRDRGRNQHFGDGTRLSIL.

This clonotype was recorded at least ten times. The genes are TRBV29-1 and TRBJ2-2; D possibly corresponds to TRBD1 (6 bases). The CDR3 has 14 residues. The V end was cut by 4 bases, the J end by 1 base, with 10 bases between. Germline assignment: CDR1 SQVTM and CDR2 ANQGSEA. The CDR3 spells CSVGRTENTGELFF. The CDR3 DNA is TGCAGCGTTGGGCGGACAGAGAACACCGGGGAGCTGTTTTTT.

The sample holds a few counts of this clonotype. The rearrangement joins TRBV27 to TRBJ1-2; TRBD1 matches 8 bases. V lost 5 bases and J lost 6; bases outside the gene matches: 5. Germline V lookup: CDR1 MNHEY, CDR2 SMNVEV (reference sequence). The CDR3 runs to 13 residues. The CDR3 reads CASSTMTGDGYTF. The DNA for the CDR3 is TGTGCCAGCAGTACCATGACAGGGGATGGCTACACCTTC.

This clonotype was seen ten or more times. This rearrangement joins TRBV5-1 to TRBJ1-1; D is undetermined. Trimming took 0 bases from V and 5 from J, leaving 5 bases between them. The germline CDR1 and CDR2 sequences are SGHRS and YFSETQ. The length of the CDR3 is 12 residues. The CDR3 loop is CASSLDKTEAFF. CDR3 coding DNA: TGCGCCAGCAGCTTGGACAAGACTGAAGCTTTCTTT.

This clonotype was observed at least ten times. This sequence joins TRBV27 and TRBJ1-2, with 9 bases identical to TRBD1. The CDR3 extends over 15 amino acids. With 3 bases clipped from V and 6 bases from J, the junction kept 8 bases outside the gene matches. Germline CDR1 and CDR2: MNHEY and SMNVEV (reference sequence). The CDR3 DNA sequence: TGTGCCAGCAGTTTCTTACAGGGGGCGCGTGATGGCTACACCTTC. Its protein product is CASSFLQGARDGYTF.

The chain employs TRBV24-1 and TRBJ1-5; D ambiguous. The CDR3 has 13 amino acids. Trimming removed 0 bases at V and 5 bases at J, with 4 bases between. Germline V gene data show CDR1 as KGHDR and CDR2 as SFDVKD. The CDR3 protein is CATSDLSYQPQHF. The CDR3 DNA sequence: TGTGCCACCAGTGATTTGTCTTATCAGCCCCAGCATTTT.

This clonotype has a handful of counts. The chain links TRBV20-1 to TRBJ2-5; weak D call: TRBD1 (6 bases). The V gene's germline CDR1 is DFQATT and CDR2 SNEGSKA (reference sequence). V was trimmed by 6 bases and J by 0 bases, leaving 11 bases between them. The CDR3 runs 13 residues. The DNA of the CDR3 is TGCAGTGCACAGGACAGCGACCAAGAGACCCAGTACTTC. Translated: CSAQDSDQETQYF.

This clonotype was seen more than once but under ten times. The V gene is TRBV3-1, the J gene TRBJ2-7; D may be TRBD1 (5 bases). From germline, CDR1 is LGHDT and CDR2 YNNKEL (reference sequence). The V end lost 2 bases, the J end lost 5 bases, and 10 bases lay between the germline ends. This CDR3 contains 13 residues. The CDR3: CASSQSRAHEQYF. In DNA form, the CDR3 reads TGTGCCAGCAGCCAATCCAGGGCCCACGAGCAGTACTTC.

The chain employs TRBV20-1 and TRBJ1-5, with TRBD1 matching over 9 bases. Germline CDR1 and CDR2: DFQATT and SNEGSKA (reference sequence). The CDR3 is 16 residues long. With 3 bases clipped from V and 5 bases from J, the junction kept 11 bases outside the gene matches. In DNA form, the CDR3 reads TGCAGTGCTAGCGGAGGACAGGGGATAGAAGATCAGCCCCAGCATTTT. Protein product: CSASGGQGIEDQPQHF.

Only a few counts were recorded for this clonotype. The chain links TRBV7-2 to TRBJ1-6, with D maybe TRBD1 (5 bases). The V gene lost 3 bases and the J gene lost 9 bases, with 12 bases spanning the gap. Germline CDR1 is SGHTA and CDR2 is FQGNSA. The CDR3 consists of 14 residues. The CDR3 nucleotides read TGTGCCAGCAGCTTTGGGACTGGGGGTTCACCCCTCCACTTT. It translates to CASSFGTGGSPLHF.

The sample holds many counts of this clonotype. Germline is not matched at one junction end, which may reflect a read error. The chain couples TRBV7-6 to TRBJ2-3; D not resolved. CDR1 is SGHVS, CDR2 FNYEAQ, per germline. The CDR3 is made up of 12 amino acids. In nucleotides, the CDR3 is TGTGCCAGCAGCCCCGAGGTAGTCGAATATACCTTT. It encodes CASSPEVVEYTF.

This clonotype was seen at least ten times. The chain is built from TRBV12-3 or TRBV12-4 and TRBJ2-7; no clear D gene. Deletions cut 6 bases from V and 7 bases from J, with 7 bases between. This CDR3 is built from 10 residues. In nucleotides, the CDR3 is TGTGCCAGCAGCCTGGAGGAGCAGTACTTC. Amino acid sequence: CASSLEEQYF.

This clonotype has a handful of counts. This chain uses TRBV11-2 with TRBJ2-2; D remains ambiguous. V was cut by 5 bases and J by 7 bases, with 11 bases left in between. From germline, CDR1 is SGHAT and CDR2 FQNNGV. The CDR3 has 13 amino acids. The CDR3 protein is CASSPWEGGELFF. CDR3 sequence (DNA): TGTGCCAGCAGCCCATGGGAAGGCGGGGAGCTGTTTTTT. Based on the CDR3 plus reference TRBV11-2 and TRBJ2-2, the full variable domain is EAGVAQSPRYKIIEKRQSVAFWCNPISGHATLYWYQQILGQGPKLLIQFQNNGVVDDSQLPKDRFSAERLKGVDSTLKIQPAKLEDSAVYLCASSPWEGGELFFGEGSRLTVL.

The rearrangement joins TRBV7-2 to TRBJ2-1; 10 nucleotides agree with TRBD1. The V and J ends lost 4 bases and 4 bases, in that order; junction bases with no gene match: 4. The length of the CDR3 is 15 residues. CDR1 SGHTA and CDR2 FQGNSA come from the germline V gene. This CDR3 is CASSSRTGGYNEQFF. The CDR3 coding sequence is TGTGCCAGCAGCTCCAGGACAGGGGGATACAATGAGCAGTTCTTC.